What follows are 9 T cell receptor beta chains derived from one specimen sequenced in a study of T cell responses to AZD1222 COVID-19 vaccine. Measured with immunoSEQ multiplex PCR; TCRdb has only the in-frame clones, and not every one. Counted here are roughly 120,000 clones, 70% to 90% occurring once; the ten biggest clones make up around 16%. The starting material was peripheral blood, obtained 28 days after the second AZD1222 dose. Source of these receptors: an adult who received the AZD1222 COVID-19 vaccine.

This clone was seen only once. The chain carries TRBV6-2 or TRBV6-3 and TRBJ2-3, with 10 nucleotides matching TRBD2. This CDR3 has 17 residues. Germline V gene data show CDR1 as MNHEY and CDR2 as SVGEGT. V dropped 5 bases and J dropped 3; count of bases not matched to a gene: 11. The CDR3 DNA is TGTGCCAGCAGTCAATGGCTTGGACTAGCGGTTACAGATACGCAGTATTTT. Its protein product is CASSQWLGLAVTDTQYF.

The V and J genes are TRBV28 and TRBJ1-3; D remains unclear. From germline, CDR1 is MDHEN and CDR2 SYDVKM. With 5 bases removed from V and 0 bases from J, the gap between germline ends came to 11 bases. This CDR3 spans 15 amino acids. CDR3 sequence: CASSTSTSSGNTIYF. The CDR3 DNA follows: TGTGCCAGCAGTACAAGCACAAGCTCTGGAAACACCATATATTTT.

The chain uses TRBV6-1 and TRBJ2-1; D unresolved. Per the germline V gene, CDR1 is MNHNS and CDR2 is SASEGT. The CDR3 extends over 13 amino acids. The V end lost 3 bases, the J end lost 6 bases, and 9 bases lay between the germline ends. The CDR3 DNA follows: TGTGCCAGCAGTGAGTTGAAGTTCAATGAGCAGTTCTTC. Translating gives CASSELKFNEQFF.

The rearrangement links TRBV5-4 to TRBJ1-4; D call uncertain. The germline V gene encodes CDR1 SGHNT and CDR2 YYREEE (reference sequence). V gave up 9 bases and J gave up 8 bases, with 14 bases separating them. There are 12 residues in the CDR3. The CDR3 loop reads CATSPGREKLFF. In nucleotides, the CDR3 is TGTGCCACCTCCCCGGGCCGGGAAAAACTGTTTTTT.

This clone was found once. The gene calls are TRBV18 and TRBJ1-6; 10 positions agree with TRBD1. The germline V gene has CDR1 KGHSH and CDR2 LQKENI. Germline trimming cut 3 bases from V and 8 bases from J; bases unmatched to any gene: 1. The CDR3 has 14 amino acids. CDR3 in DNA: TGTGCCAGCTCACCTGGGACAGGGGATTCACCCCTCCACTTT. The encoded protein is CASSPGTGDSPLHF.

This clone was picked up a small number of times. The V and J genes are TRBV3-1 (or the pseudogene TRBV3-2) and TRBJ1-2; the match to TRBD1 covers 9 bases. J lost 6 bases, V lost 5 bases, and 4 bases had no gene match. Per the germline V gene, CDR1 is LGHDT and CDR2 is YNNKEL (reference sequence). The CDR3 has 13 residues. CDR3 sequence reads: CASSYGTGNGYTF. CDR3 bases: TGTGCCAGCAGCTACGGGACAGGGAATGGCTACACCTTC.

V gene TRBV21-1 combines with J gene TRBJ1-5. TRBV21-1 is a pseudogene segment. The CDR3 has 14 residues. The chain's CDR3 is CASSKAYGSRPQHF. The CDR3 DNA sequence: TGTGCCAGCAGCAAAGCCTATGGCTCCCGGCCCCAGCATTTT.

In regard to this clone: This same CDR3 is encoded by further DNA sequences in the sample. V is TRBV7-3 and J is TRBJ1-3; no definite D call. The V and J ends lost 1 base and 0 bases respectively, with 1 base between them. CDR1 and CDR2 (germline): SGHTA, FQGTGA. This CDR3 is 13 amino acids long. The CDR3 loop is CASSLNSGNTIYF. The CDR3 DNA follows: TGTGCCAGCAGCTTAAACTCTGGAAACACCATATATTTT.

V gene TRBV6-5 combines with J gene TRBJ1-2; perhaps TRBD1 as D (6 bases). V lost 7 bases and J lost 8, with 20 bases in between. The germline V gene encodes CDR1 MNHEY and CDR2 SVGAGI. The CDR3 is 14 amino acids. The chain's CDR3 is CASTLERGGQGYTF. CDR3 bases: TGTGCCAGCACCCTTGAACGGGGGGGGCAAGGCTACACCTTC.